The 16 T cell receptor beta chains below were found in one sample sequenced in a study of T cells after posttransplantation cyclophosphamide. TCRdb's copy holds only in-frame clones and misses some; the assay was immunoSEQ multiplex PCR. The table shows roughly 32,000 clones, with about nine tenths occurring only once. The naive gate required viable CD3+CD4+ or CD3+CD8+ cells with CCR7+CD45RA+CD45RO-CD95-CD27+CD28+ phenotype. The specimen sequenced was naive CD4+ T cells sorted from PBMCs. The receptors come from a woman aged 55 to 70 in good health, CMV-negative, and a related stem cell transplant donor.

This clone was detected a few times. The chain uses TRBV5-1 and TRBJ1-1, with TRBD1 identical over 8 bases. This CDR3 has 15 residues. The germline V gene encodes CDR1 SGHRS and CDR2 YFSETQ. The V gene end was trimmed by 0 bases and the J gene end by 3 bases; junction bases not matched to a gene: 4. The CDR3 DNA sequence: TGCGCCAGCAGCTTGGACTCACAGGGGGACACTGAAGCTTTCTTT. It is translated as CASSLDSQGDTEAFF.

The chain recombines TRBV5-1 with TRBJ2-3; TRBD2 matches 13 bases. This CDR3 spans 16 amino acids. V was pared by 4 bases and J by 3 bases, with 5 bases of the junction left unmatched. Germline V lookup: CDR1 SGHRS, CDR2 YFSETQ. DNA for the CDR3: TGCGCCAGCAGCCCGGGACTAGCGGGAAAAACAGATACGCAGTATTTT. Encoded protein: CASSPGLAGKTDTQYF.

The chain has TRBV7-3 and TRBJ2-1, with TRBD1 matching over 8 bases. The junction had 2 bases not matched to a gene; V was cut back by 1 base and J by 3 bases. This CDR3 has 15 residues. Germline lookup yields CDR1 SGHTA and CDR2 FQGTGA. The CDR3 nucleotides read TGTGCCAGCAGCTTAAACAGGGGGAACTACAATGAGCAGTTCTTC. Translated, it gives CASSLNRGNYNEQFF. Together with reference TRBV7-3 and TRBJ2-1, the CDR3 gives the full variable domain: GAGVSQTPSNKVTEKGKYVELRCDPISGHTALYWYRQSLGQGPEFLIYFQGTGAADDSGLPNDRFFAVRPEGSVSTLKIQRTERGDSAVYLCASSLNRGNYNEQFFGPGTRLTVL.

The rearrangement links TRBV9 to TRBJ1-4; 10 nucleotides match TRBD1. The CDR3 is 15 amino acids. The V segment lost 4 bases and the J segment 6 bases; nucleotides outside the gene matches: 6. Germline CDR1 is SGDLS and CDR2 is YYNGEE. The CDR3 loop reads CASSPRQGADEKLFF. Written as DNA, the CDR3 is TGTGCCAGCAGCCCCAGACAGGGGGCAGATGAAAAACTGTTTTTT. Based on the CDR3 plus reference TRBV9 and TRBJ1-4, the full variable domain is DSGVTQTPKHLITATGQRVTLRCSPRSGDLSVYWYQQSLDQGLQFLIQYYNGEERAKGNILERFSAQQFPDLHSELNLSSLELGDSALYFCASSPRQGADEKLFFGSGTQLSVL.

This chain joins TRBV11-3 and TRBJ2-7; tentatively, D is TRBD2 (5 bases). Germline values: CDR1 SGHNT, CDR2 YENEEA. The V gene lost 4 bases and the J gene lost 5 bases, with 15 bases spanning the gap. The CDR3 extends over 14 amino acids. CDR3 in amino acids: CASSSSPSGNEQYF. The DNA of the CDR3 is TGTGCCAGCAGCTCGTCGCCTTCCGGGAACGAGCAGTACTTC.

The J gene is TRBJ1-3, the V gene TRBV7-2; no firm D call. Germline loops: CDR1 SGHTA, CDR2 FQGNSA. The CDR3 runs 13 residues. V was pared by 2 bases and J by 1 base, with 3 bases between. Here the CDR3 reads CASSLLSGNTIYF. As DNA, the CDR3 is TGTGCCAGCAGCTTACTATCTGGAAACACCATATATTTT.

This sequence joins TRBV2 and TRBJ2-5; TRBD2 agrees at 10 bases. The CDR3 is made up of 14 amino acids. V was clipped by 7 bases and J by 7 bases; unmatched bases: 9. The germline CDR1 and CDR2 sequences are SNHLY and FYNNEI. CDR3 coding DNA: TGTGCCAGCACTGTAAGCGGGGGGGCCGGGACCCAGTACTTC. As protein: CASTVSGGAGTQYF. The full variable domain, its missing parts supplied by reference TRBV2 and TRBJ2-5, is EPEVTQTPSHQVTQMGQEVILRCVPISNHLYFYWYRQILGQKVEFLVSFYNNEISEKSEIFDDQFSVERPDGSNFTLKIRSTKLEDSAMYFCASTVSGGAGTQYFGPGTRLLVL.

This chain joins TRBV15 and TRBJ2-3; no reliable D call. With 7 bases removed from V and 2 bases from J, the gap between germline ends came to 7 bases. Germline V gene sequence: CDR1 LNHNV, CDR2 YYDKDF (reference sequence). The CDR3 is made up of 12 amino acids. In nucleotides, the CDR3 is TGTGCCACCAACGAGTACACAGATACGCAGTATTTT. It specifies CATNEYTDTQYF.

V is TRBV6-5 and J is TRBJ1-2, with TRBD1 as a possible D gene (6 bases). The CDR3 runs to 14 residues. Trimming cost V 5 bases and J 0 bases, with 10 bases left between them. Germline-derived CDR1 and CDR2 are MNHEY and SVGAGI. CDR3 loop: CASSKGQANYGYTF. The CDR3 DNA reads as TGTGCCAGCAGTAAGGGACAAGCTAACTATGGCTACACCTTC.

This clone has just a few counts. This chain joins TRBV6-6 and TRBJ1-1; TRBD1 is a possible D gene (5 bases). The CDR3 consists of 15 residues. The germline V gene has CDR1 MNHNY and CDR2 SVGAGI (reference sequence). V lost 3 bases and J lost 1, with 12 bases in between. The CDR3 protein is CASSYGGTGNTEAFF. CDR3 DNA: TGTGCCAGCAGTTATGGCGGGACGGGGAACACTGAAGCTTTCTTT.

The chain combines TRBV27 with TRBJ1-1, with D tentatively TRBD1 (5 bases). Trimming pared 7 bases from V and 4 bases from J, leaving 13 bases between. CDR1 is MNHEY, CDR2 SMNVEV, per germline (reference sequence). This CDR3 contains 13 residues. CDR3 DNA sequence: TGTGCCAGCAAACCTCGCAGGGCCACTGAAGCTTTCTTT. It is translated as CASKPRRATEAFF.

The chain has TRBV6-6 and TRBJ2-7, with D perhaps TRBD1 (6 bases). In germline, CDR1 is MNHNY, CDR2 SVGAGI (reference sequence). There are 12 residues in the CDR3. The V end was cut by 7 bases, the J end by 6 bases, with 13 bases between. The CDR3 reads CASTTGSGEQYF. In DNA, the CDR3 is TGTGCCAGCACTACAGGGAGTGGCGAGCAGTACTTC.

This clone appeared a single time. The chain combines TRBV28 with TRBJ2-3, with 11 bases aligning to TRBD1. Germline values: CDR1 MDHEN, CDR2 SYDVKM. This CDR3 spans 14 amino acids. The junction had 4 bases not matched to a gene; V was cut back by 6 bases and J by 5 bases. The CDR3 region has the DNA TGTGCCAGCAGGAGGACAGGGGGCGGAGATACGCAGTATTTT. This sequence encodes CASRRTGGGDTQYF. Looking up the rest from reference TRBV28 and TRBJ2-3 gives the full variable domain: DVKVTQSSRYLVKRTGEKVFLECVQDMDHENMFWYRQDPGLGLRLIYFSYDVKMKEKGDIPEGYSVSREKKERFSLILESASTNQTSMYLCASRRTGGGDTQYFGPGTRLTVL.

CDR3 in amino acids: CASSPGSERGYTF. The CDR3 DNA follows: TGCGCCAGCAGCCCGGGGTCGGAGAGAGGCTACACCTTC. The V gene is TRBV5-1, the J gene TRBJ1-2; D not resolved. This CDR3 comprises 13 residues. V gave up 4 bases and J gave up 8 bases, with 15 bases separating them. In germline, CDR1 is SGHRS, CDR2 YFSETQ.

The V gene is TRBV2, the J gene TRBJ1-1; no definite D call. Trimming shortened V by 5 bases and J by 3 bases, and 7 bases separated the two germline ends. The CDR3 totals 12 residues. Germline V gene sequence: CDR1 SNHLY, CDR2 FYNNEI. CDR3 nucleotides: TGTGCCAGCAGTTTACAGCACACTGAAGCTTTCTTT. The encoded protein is CASSLQHTEAFF.

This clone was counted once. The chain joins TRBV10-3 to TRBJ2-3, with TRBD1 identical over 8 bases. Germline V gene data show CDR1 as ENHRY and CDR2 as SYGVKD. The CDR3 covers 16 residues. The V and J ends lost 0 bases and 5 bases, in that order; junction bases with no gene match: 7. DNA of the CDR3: TGTGCCATCAGTGAGTCGCAGGGGGCATTCGAAGATACGCAGTATTTT. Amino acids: CAISESQGAFEDTQYF.